These 29 T cell receptor beta chains share one sample of origin, sequenced in a study of Ad26.COV2.S vaccination and SARS-CoV-2 variants. Treatment of the sample: around 19 received Ad26.COV2.S at low or high dose, single or two shots; several received placebo; per-sample allocation not given. Repertoires come from day 63 after the first vaccine or placebo injection. Clones were sequenced by immunoSEQ multiplex PCR, and TCRdb holds only the in-frame ones, with some missing. The sample shows some 240,000 clones, around 88% of them seen only once. The sequences come from peripheral blood, collected in a trial of Ad26.COV2.S vaccine versus placebo. The receptors shown here come from a person aged 18-65 years who received the Ad26.COV2.S COVID-19 vaccine or a placebo.

The chain recombines TRBV6-2 or TRBV6-3 with TRBJ2-7; D gene unclear. The CDR3 extends over 12 amino acids. Per the germline V gene, CDR1 is MNHEY and CDR2 is SVGEGT. The V end was cut by 6 bases, the J end by 3 bases, with 9 bases between. The CDR3 loop is CASSQTSYEQYV. As DNA, the CDR3 is TGTGCCAGCAGCCAAACGAGCTACGAGCAGTACGTC.

V usage is TRBV7-9 and J usage is TRBJ2-3; the match to TRBD1 covers 11 bases. Germline V CDR1 and CDR2: SEHNR, FQNEAQ (reference sequence). This CDR3 contains 17 residues. V lost 4 bases and J lost 0; bases outside the gene matches: 6. The CDR3 reads CASSSKGTGGSTDTQYF. The CDR3 bases are TGTGCCAGCAGCTCTAAGGGGACAGGGGGAAGCACAGATACGCAGTATTTT.

V and J are TRBV7-2 and TRBJ2-7, with D unresolved. In germline, CDR1 is SGHTA, CDR2 FQGNSA. Trimming pared 0 bases from V and 4 bases from J, leaving 7 bases between. The CDR3 has 13 residues. The CDR3 DNA reads TGTGCCAGCAGCTTAGCGCCAGCGTACGAGCAGTACGTC. Its protein is CASSLAPAYEQYV.

The chain has TRBV5-5 and TRBJ1-1, with a weak D call TRBD1 (5 bases). There are 15 residues in the CDR3. Germline V gene data show CDR1 as SGHKS and CDR2 as YYEKEE (reference sequence). V was trimmed by 4 bases and J by 5 bases, leaving 18 bases between them. Here the CDR3 reads CASSPDLGAWTEAFF. The CDR3 nucleotides read TGTGCCAGCAGCCCCGACTTAGGGGCTTGGACTGAAGCTTTCTTT.

This chain connects TRBV29-1 to TRBJ2-2, with TRBD2 identical over 9 bases. The CDR3 loop spans 14 amino acids. V was pared by 6 bases and J by 5 bases, with 7 bases of the junction left unmatched. Germline-derived CDR1 and CDR2 are SQVTM and ANQGSEA. CDR3: CSVSLAGWTGELFF. DNA of the CDR3: TGCAGCGTCTCCCTAGCGGGATGGACCGGGGAGCTGTTTTTT.

The chain links TRBV5-6 to TRBJ2-5; D possibly corresponds to TRBD1 (5 bases). V lost 0 bases to trimming and J lost 2 bases, with 14 bases between them. Germline V gene sequence: CDR1 SGHDT, CDR2 YYEEEE. The CDR3 totals 16 residues. The CDR3 bases are TGTGCCAGCAGCTTGGCCCCCGGACACCGTCAAGAGACCCAGTACTTC. It specifies CASSLAPGHRQETQYF.

The DNA of the CDR3 is TGTGCCAGCAGCTTAATACTTGGGACAGGAAGCTCTGGGGCCAACGTCCTGACTTTC. It codes for CASSLILGTGSSGANVLTF. J is TRBJ2-6 and V is TRBV11-2, with TRBD1 matching over 8 bases. The germline CDR1 and CDR2 sequences are SGHAT and FQNNGV. This CDR3 comprises 19 residues. V trimming: 2 bases; J trimming: 0 bases; junction bases outside the gene matches: 9.

The J gene is TRBJ2-1, the V gene TRBV7-8, with TRBD2 matching over 10 bases. Trimming cost V 2 bases and J 8 bases; bases outside gene matches: 9. The CDR3 extends over 16 amino acids. Germline lookup yields CDR1 SGHVS and CDR2 FQNEAQ. The CDR3 reads CASSLMSGGALDEQFF. The CDR3 bases are TGTGCCAGCAGCTTAATGAGCGGGGGGGCCTTGGATGAGCAGTTCTTC.

This clone has only a few counts. V gene TRBV5-1 combines with J gene TRBJ2-7; D not certain. Trimming cost V 3 bases and J 2 bases, with 9 bases left between them. CDR1 SGHRS and CDR2 YFSETQ come from the germline V gene. The CDR3 runs to 13 residues. CDR3 residues: CASSYEVPYEQYF. In DNA, the CDR3 is TGCGCCAGCAGCTATGAGGTGCCCTACGAGCAGTACTTC.

This chain uses TRBV5-6 with TRBJ2-4; the D is unclear. This CDR3 has 12 residues. Between the trimmed V and J ends, which lost 1 base and 8 bases, there was a span of 7 bases. Germline V gene lookup returns CDR1 SGHDT and CDR2 YYEEEE. CDR3 amino acids: CASSLRLDIQYF. The DNA for the CDR3 is TGTGCCAGCAGCTTGAGGTTGGACATTCAGTACTTC.

This clone was counted once. This chain links TRBV9 with TRBJ2-3; 8 nucleotides align to TRBD2. The CDR3 covers 15 residues. Germline CDR1 is SGDLS and CDR2 is YYNGEE. With V trimmed by 0 bases and J by 1 base, 1 base remained unmatched. The CDR3: CASSVGTSRTDTQYF. The CDR3 DNA is TGTGCCAGCAGCGTAGGGACTAGCCGCACAGATACGCAGTATTTT.

V usage is TRBV19 and J usage is TRBJ2-1; 9 positions agree with TRBD2. Germline loops: CDR1 LNHDA, CDR2 SQIVND (reference sequence). Unmatched junction bases numbered 12, after V lost 7 bases and J lost 8 bases. CDR3 size: 15 residues. DNA for the CDR3: TGTGCCAGTACGCCTCGGGCGGGAGGGCCGGATGAGCAGTTCTTC. Residues: CASTPRAGGPDEQFF.

This chain links TRBV6-5 with TRBJ2-3; no firm D call. The V end was cut by 4 bases, the J end by 0 bases, with 8 bases between. Germline CDR1 and CDR2: MNHEY and SVGAGI. The CDR3 contains 14 residues. CDR3 loop: CASSWADSTDTQYF. For the CDR3, the DNA is TGTGCCAGCAGTTGGGCCGATAGCACAGATACGCAGTATTTT.

V and J are TRBV3-1 (or the pseudogene TRBV3-2) and TRBJ1-1; 8 nucleotides match TRBD1. V shed 4 bases, J shed 0 bases, and the junction held 4 bases outside the gene matches. CDR1 and CDR2 from the germline V gene are LGHDT and YNNKEL (reference sequence). This CDR3 is built from 15 residues. The chain's CDR3 is CASSPRDRLNTEAFF. The CDR3 nucleotides read TGTGCCAGCAGCCCCCGGGACAGGCTGAACACTGAAGCTTTCTTT.

The genes are TRBV6-5 and TRBJ1-1, with D unclear. This CDR3 region has 15 residues. Germline lookup yields CDR1 MNHEY and CDR2 SVGAGI. V was clipped by 0 bases and J by 8 bases, with 16 bases between them. The CDR3 loop reads CASSYSIWRISEAFF. CDR3 sequence (DNA): TGTGCCAGCAGTTACTCGATTTGGCGGATTAGCGAAGCTTTCTTT.

The chain employs TRBV5-3 and TRBJ2-2; 9 nucleotides line up with TRBD2. TRBV5-3 is an ORF, and what it does is uncertain. Trimming took 1 base from V and 3 from J; bases not matched to a gene: 16. CDR3 length: 20 residues. The CDR3 DNA reads as TGTGCCAGAAGCTTGCTCAACCAGGGGATAGCGGGAGACTACACCGGGGAGCTGTTTTTT. It specifies CARSLLNQGIAGDYTGELFF.

The rearrangement links TRBV4-1 to TRBJ1-3; D unclear. V was trimmed by 0 bases and J by 1 base, leaving 7 bases between them. The CDR3 runs 15 residues. Germline CDR1 MGHRA, CDR2 YSYEKL. In DNA, the CDR3 is TGCGCCAGCAGCCAAGAATCCGGATCTGGAAACACCATATATTTT. This translates into CASSQESGSGNTIYF.

The chain carries TRBV13 and TRBJ2-1; D gene ambiguous. The germline V and J ends were trimmed by 1 base and 4 bases, with 17 bases remaining between them. Germline V gene lookup returns CDR1 PRHDT and CDR2 FYEKMQ (reference sequence). The CDR3 sequence is 17 residues long. Here the CDR3 reads CASSLAFSSGPYNEQFF. In DNA, the CDR3 is TGTGCCAGCAGCTTAGCCTTCTCGTCGGGCCCTTACAATGAGCAGTTCTTC.

The chain joins TRBV4-2 to TRBJ2-2; TRBD1 agrees at 7 bases. This CDR3 is 15 amino acids long. Per the germline V gene, CDR1 is LGHNA and CDR2 is YNFKEQ. J was trimmed by 6 bases and V by 0 bases; bases with no gene match: 4. The CDR3 protein is CASSQEHRGAGELFF. The CDR3 DNA sequence: TGTGCCAGCAGCCAAGAGCACAGGGGAGCCGGGGAGCTGTTTTTT.

This clone was observed once. The chain joins TRBV7-9 to TRBJ1-6; TRBD1 might be the D (6 bases). V lost 5 bases and J 2 bases, leaving 10 bases between the germline ends. The germline V gene has CDR1 SEHNR and CDR2 FQNEAQ (reference sequence). The CDR3 has 15 residues. This CDR3 reads CASSRTATYNSPLHF. In DNA, the CDR3 is TGTGCCAGCAGCCGGACAGCAACCTATAATTCACCCCTCCACTTT.

The V and J genes are TRBV20-1 and TRBJ2-1; the match to TRBD1 covers 8 bases. Germline V gives CDR1 DFQATT, CDR2 SNEGSKA (reference sequence). With 3 bases clipped from V and 8 bases from J, the junction kept 3 bases outside the gene matches. The CDR3 sequence is 12 residues long. The CDR3 DNA is TGCAGTGCTAGTCAGGGGGCCGATGAGCAGTTCTTC. Translated, it gives CSASQGADEQFF.

This sequence joins TRBV6-6 and TRBJ1-3; D uncertain. Germline V CDR1 and CDR2: MNHNY, SVGAGI (reference sequence). Trimming removed 3 bases at V and 0 bases at J, with 12 bases between. The CDR3 spans 16 residues. The CDR3 spells CASSYGSHFSGNTIYF. The CDR3 coding sequence is TGTGCCAGCAGTTATGGCAGCCACTTCTCTGGAAACACCATATATTTT.

The gene calls are TRBV29-1 and TRBJ2-5; 14 nucleotides agree with TRBD2. Germline assignment: CDR1 SQVTM and CDR2 ANQGSEA. V shed 7 bases, J shed 2 bases, and the junction held 3 bases outside the gene matches. The CDR3 is made up of 14 amino acids. This chain's CDR3 is CSARLAGGQETQYF. CDR3 sequence (DNA): TGCAGCGCCCGACTAGCGGGAGGGCAAGAGACCCAGTACTTC.

This chain joins TRBV6-1 and TRBJ2-1, with 8 nucleotides matching TRBD2. V shed 2 bases, J shed 0 bases, and the junction held 6 bases outside the gene matches. The CDR3 covers 17 residues. CDR1 and CDR2 from the germline V gene are MNHNS and SASEGT. This CDR3 is CASSEYSGSSSYNEQFF. The DNA of the CDR3 is TGTGCCAGCAGTGAATACAGCGGGAGCAGCTCCTACAATGAGCAGTTCTTC.

This chain connects TRBV6-2 or TRBV6-3 to TRBJ2-2, with D unclear. Between the trimmed V and J ends, which lost 0 bases and 5 bases, there was a span of 10 bases. The CDR3 runs to 15 residues. From germline, CDR1 is MNHEY and CDR2 SVGEGT. The CDR3 loop is CASSYSEQLTGELFF. The CDR3 DNA reads TGTGCCAGCAGTTACTCGGAACAGCTAACCGGGGAGCTGTTTTTT.

The rearrangement links TRBV11-2 to TRBJ2-7; D is perhaps TRBD2 (6 bases). CDR1 is SGHAT, CDR2 FQNNGV, per germline. The CDR3 sequence is 17 residues long. Trimming pared 1 base from V and 0 bases from J, leaving 16 bases between. CDR3 nucleotides: TGTGCCAGCAGCTTAGGTCTGGGCGGGATCTCCTCCTACGAGCAGTACGTC. This translates into CASSLGLGGISSYEQYV.

Notes on this clone: Other DNA sequences within the sample encode an identical CDR3. This chain joins TRBV30 and TRBJ1-6, with 9 bases identical to TRBD1. The V gene's germline CDR1 is GTSNPN and CDR2 SVGIG (reference sequence). The ends lost 3 bases at V and 10 bases at J; junction bases unmatched: 4. The CDR3 totals 13 residues. The CDR3 loop reads CAWRGQGGSPLHF. CDR3 coding DNA: TGTGCCTGGAGGGGACAGGGAGGATCACCCCTCCACTTT.

The chain couples TRBV6-5 to TRBJ2-5; 8 bases are a match to TRBD1. There are 14 residues in the CDR3. The junction had 7 bases not matched to a gene; V was cut back by 6 bases and J by 4 bases. Germline V gene sequence: CDR1 MNHEY, CDR2 SVGAGI. CDR3 amino acids: CASSLRGLGETQYF. CDR3 in DNA: TGTGCCAGCAGCCTCAGGGGGCTAGGAGAGACCCAGTACTTC.

This clone has more than one count but fewer than ten. The V gene is TRBV7-2, the J gene TRBJ2-2; D gene ambiguous. The germline CDR1 and CDR2 sequences are SGHTA and FQGNSA. The CDR3 has 13 amino acids. V lost 5 bases, J lost 5 bases, and 9 bases lay in between. CDR3 DNA sequence: TGTGCCAGCAGCCAAGACCTGACCGGGGAGCTGTTTTTT. Its translation: CASSQDLTGELFF.